Each of the 18 T cell receptor beta chains below was sequenced from the same sample in a study of blood T cell repertoires in COVID-19. Sequencing was performed with immunoSEQ multiplex PCR; in TCRdb, only in-frame clones are kept and a portion is missing. The sample shows about 150,000 clones, roughly 90% of them seen only once. Sample: PBMCs or T cells enriched from blood (not recorded which). The receptors originated from a woman between 50 and 59 years old who had recovered from COVID-19.

The V and J genes are TRBV6-5 and TRBJ1-1, with D maybe TRBD1 (6 bases). Germline-derived CDR1 and CDR2 are MNHEY and SVGAGI. Trimming pared 5 bases from V and 1 base from J, leaving 11 bases between. CDR3 length equals 14 residues. CDR3 in amino acids: CASSPTGPNTEAFF. CDR3 DNA: TGTGCCAGCAGTCCGACAGGCCCGAACACTGAAGCTTTCTTT.

The rearrangement links TRBV30 to TRBJ2-3; TRBD2 matches at 8 bases. Germline V gene sequence: CDR1 GTSNPN, CDR2 SVGIG (reference sequence). Unmatched junction bases numbered 3, after V lost 3 bases and J lost 1 base. This CDR3 has 14 amino acids. This chain's CDR3 is CAWSGGARTDTQYF. CDR3 nucleotide sequence: TGTGCCTGGAGCGGGGGGGCCCGCACAGATACGCAGTATTTT.

V and J are TRBV12-3 or TRBV12-4 and TRBJ1-3; D is unclear. V gave up 7 bases and J gave up 1 base, with 5 bases separating them. This CDR3 has 12 amino acids. CDR3 loop: CASTRSGNTIYF. For the CDR3, the DNA is TGTGCCAGCACCAGGTCTGGAAACACCATATATTTT.

The rearrangement uses TRBV19 and TRBJ1-2, with a possible D match to TRBD1 (5 bases). CDR1 is LNHDA and CDR2 is SQIVND in the germline V gene (reference sequence). The CDR3 is 13 amino acids. Trimming pared 4 bases from V and 1 base from J, leaving 7 bases between. The CDR3 loop is CASSTQGNYGYTF. CDR3 coding DNA: TGTGCCAGTAGTACGCAGGGTAACTATGGCTACACCTTC.

V gene TRBV4-1 combines with J gene TRBJ2-1, with 7 bases lining up with TRBD2. Germline V gene lookup returns CDR1 MGHRA and CDR2 YSYEKL. The trim removed 6 bases at V and 8 bases at J, leaving 13 bases unmatched. This CDR3 spans 15 amino acids. The CDR3 spells CASRASGPTGDEQFF. The CDR3 DNA reads as TGCGCCAGCAGGGCTAGCGGCCCGACGGGCGATGAGCAGTTCTTC.

This sequence joins TRBV6-5 and TRBJ1-3; D unresolved. The germline V gene has CDR1 MNHEY and CDR2 SVGAGI. V was trimmed by 10 bases and J by 0 bases, leaving 10 bases between them. This CDR3 comprises 13 residues. This CDR3 reads CATSRYSGNTIYF. DNA for the CDR3: TGTGCCACCTCTCGGTACTCTGGAAACACCATATATTTT.

The chain combines TRBV30 with TRBJ1-2, with TRBD1 matching over 11 bases. The trim removed 3 bases at V and 5 bases at J, leaving 14 bases unmatched. Germline CDR1 and CDR2: GTSNPN and SVGIG (reference sequence). The CDR3 contains 17 residues. The CDR3 DNA is TGTGCCTGGAGAAAGAACACCGGGACAGGGGGTGGGTATGGCTACACCTTC. Its protein product is CAWRKNTGTGGGYGYTF. The full variable domain, its missing parts supplied by reference TRBV30 and TRBJ1-2, is SQTIHQWPATLVQPVGSPLSLECTVEGTSNPNLYWYRQAAGRGLQLLFYSVGIGQISSEVPQNLSASRPQDRQFILSSKKLLLSDSGFYLCAWRKNTGTGGGYGYTFGSGTRLTVV.

The V call is TRBV2, the J call TRBJ1-4; TRBD1 aligns across 9 bases. The CDR3 is made up of 15 amino acids. The V gene's germline CDR1 is SNHLY and CDR2 FYNNEI. Trimming at V came to 6 bases and at J to 7 bases, leaving 9 bases not matched to a gene. In DNA form, the CDR3 reads TGTGCCAGCAGGCGTACAGGGGGCGCGGGTGAAAAACTGTTTTTT. As protein: CASRRTGGAGEKLFF.

The chain joins TRBV2 to TRBJ2-1; 8 positions match TRBD2. There are 15 residues in the CDR3. J was trimmed by 7 bases and V by 2 bases; bases with no gene match: 7. Germline V gives CDR1 SNHLY, CDR2 FYNNEI. For the CDR3, the DNA is TGTGCCAGCAGTGAATGGCGGGGGGCGAAGAATGAGCAGTTCTTC. It specifies CASSEWRGAKNEQFF.

The rearrangement joins TRBV6-2 or TRBV6-3 to TRBJ2-3, with TRBD2 matching over 11 bases. The CDR3 totals 15 residues. Looked up from germline, CDR1 is MNHEY and CDR2 is SVGEGT. V lost 2 bases to trimming and J lost 4 bases; unmatched junction nucleotides: 2. CDR3 loop: CASSYGTSGADTQYF. The DNA for the CDR3 is TGTGCCAGCAGTTACGGGACTAGCGGCGCAGATACGCAGTATTTT.

The genes are TRBV19 and TRBJ2-5; D might be TRBD1 (6 bases). This CDR3 contains 14 residues. Germline V lookup: CDR1 LNHDA, CDR2 SQIVND (reference sequence). Trimming took off 3 bases at V and 1 base at J, with 9 bases between the two ends. CDR3 in DNA: TGTGCCAGTAGTATGATACAGGGCCAAGAGACCCAGTACTTC. Translating it yields CASSMIQGQETQYF. The full variable domain, its missing parts supplied by reference TRBV19 and TRBJ2-5, is DGGITQSPKYLFRKEGQNVTLSCEQNLNHDAMYWYRQDPGQGLRLIYYSQIVNDFQKGDIAEGYSVSREKKESFPLTVTSAQKNPTAFYLCASSMIQGQETQYFGPGTRLLVL.

The gene calls are TRBV2 and TRBJ1-1; TRBD1 matches 10 bases. V lost 8 bases to trimming and J lost 4 bases; unmatched junction nucleotides: 7. Germline CDR1 is SNHLY and CDR2 is FYNNEI. CDR3 length: 14 amino acids. The CDR3 coding sequence is TGTGCCAGCGAGGGACAGGGGATCGCCACTGAAGCTTTCTTT. This sequence encodes CASEGQGIATEAFF.

This clone was seen a handful of times. The rearrangement links TRBV5-1 to TRBJ1-6, with D perhaps TRBD1 (5 bases). Germline V lookup: CDR1 SGHRS, CDR2 YFSETQ. V shed 3 bases and J shed 7 bases, with 17 bases lying between them. The CDR3 extends over 16 amino acids. Written as DNA, the CDR3 is TGCGCCAGCAGCTGGCCCCCTGGGGGGAAGAATTCACCCCTCCACTTT. Encoded protein: CASSWPPGGKNSPLHF.

The gene calls are TRBV19 and TRBJ2-7, with TRBD2 as a possible D gene (7 bases). This CDR3 contains 12 residues. The ends were cut back, 6 bases at V and 5 bases at J, with 11 bases in the middle. CDR1 and CDR2 (germline): LNHDA, SQIVND (reference sequence). The DNA for the CDR3 is TGTGCCAGTAGCCCGGGGGGCGACGAGCAGTACTTC. Its protein product is CASSPGGDEQYF.

This sequence joins TRBV9 and TRBJ2-3; perhaps TRBD2 as D (6 bases). CDR3 size: 15 residues. Germline V gene lookup returns CDR1 SGDLS and CDR2 YYNGEE. The ends were cut back, 4 bases at V and 4 bases at J, with 16 bases in the middle. CDR3 amino acids: CASSPTSFGADTQYF. CDR3 coding DNA: TGTGCCAGCAGCCCTACTAGCTTTGGGGCAGATACGCAGTATTTT. Full variable domain (missing parts from reference TRBV9 and TRBJ2-3): DSGVTQTPKHLITATGQRVTLRCSPRSGDLSVYWYQQSLDQGLQFLIQYYNGEERAKGNILERFSAQQFPDLHSELNLSSLELGDSALYFCASSPTSFGADTQYFGPGTRLTVL.

The chain combines TRBV14 with TRBJ2-5, with D possibly TRBD1 on 8 matching bases. Trimming shortened V by 3 bases and J by 4 bases, and 15 bases separated the two germline ends. The CDR3 length is 15 residues. Germline lookup yields CDR1 SGHDN and CDR2 FVKESK. This CDR3 reads CASSHRTGRGETQYF. In DNA, the CDR3 is TGTGCCAGCAGCCACCGGACAGGGAGGGGAGAGACCCAGTACTTC. Full variable domain (missing parts from reference TRBV14 and TRBJ2-5): EAGVTQFPSHSVIEKGQTVTLRCDPISGHDNLYWYRRVMGKEIKFLLHFVKESKQDESGMPNNRFLAERTGGTYSTLKVQPAELEDSGVYFCASSHRTGRGETQYFGPGTRLLVL.

The table lists this clone with a count of one. The J gene is TRBJ1-3, the V gene TRBV14; 9 bases match TRBD1. This CDR3 has 14 amino acids. V shed 5 bases and J 8 bases; nucleotides not matched to a gene: 7. The germline V gene has CDR1 SGHDN and CDR2 FVKESK. The CDR3 DNA is TGTGCCAGCAGCGACCTGGGACAGGGATACACCATATATTTT. Encoded protein: CASSDLGQGYTIYF.

This clone showed up just once. The chain is built from TRBV7-2 and TRBJ2-3; TRBD2 matches 8 bases. Germline lookup yields CDR1 SGHTA and CDR2 FQGNSA. V gave up 5 bases and J gave up 4 bases; unmatched junction bases: 2. The CDR3 covers 13 residues. CDR3 region: CASSPSGPDTQYF. The DNA of the CDR3 is TGTGCCAGCAGCCCTAGCGGGCCAGATACGCAGTATTTT.